These T cell receptor beta chains were read from a single sample in a study of cytomegalovirus exposure and HLA in healthy donors. Generated by immunoSEQ multiplex PCR, the TCRdb table keeps only in-frame clones and is missing some. The sample records approximately 150,000 clones, roughly 74% being singletons. Sequencing used PBMCs. The receptors here all came from a woman aged 18-30 years in good health and CMV-seropositive. The CDR3 runs from the conserved cysteine through the conserved F or W. The order of the fields is J gene, D gene, V gene, clone size, CDR3 protein, CDR3 DNA. A D gene is named only where the DNA matches it firmly. Not all rows give a size; the values are once, few, many and, for expanded clones, a class.

>TRBJ2-4|NA|TRBV11-2|NA
CASSSFAGGAKNIQYF
TGTGCCAGCAGCTCGTTTGCCGGGGGAGCCAAAAACATTCAGTACTTC
>TRBJ1-2|TRBD1|TRBV30|NA
CAWSVSRWPPRTGGRLLWLYTF
TGTGCCTGGAGTGTATCTCGATGGCCCCCAAGGACAGGGGGCAGACTGCTATGGCTCTACACCTTC
>TRBJ2-7|TRBD2|TRBV5-1|NA
CASSLYSGNPYEQYF
TGCGCCAGCAGCTTATACAGCGGGAACCCCTACGAGCAGTACTTC
>TRBJ2-7|NA|TRBV7-8|NA
CASSPGGAGDAYEQYF
TGTGCCAGCAGCCCTGGGGGGGCAGGGGATGCCTACGAGCAGTACTTC
>TRBJ2-7|NA|TRBV2|NA
CASSVLRGYEQYF
TGTGCCAGCAGTGTCCTACGCGGCTACGAGCAGTACTTC
>TRBJ1-5|NA|TRBV4-1|NA
CASSQERQSNQPQHF
TGCGCCAGCAGCCAAGAAAGACAGAGCAATCAGCCCCAGCATTTT
>TRBJ1-1|TRBD1|TRBV5-1|once
CASGTGTVLNTEAFF
TGCGCCAGCGGGACCGGGACAGTCCTTAACACTGAAGCTTTCTTT
>TRBJ1-3|NA|TRBV7-9|NA
CASSFALQGNTIYF
TGTGCCAGCAGCTTTGCCTTGCAGGGAAACACCATATATTTT
>TRBJ1-2|TRBD1|TRBV19|once
CASSIEHRGLGYTF
TGTGCCAGTAGTATAGAGCACAGGGGTCTTGGCTACACCTTC
>TRBJ1-1|TRBD1|TRBV2|NA
CASRGTVEVTEAFF
TGTGCCAGCAGAGGGACAGTGGAGGTCACTGAAGCTTTCTTT
>TRBJ2-5|TRBD2|TRBV5-4|once
CASRPREGETQYF
TGTGCCAGCCGCCCCAGGGAGGGGGAGACCCAGTACTTC
>TRBJ1-4|NA|TRBV11-2|NA
CASSLGGGKLFF
TGTGCCAGCAGCTTAGGAGGGGGAAAACTGTTTTTT
>TRBJ1-5|NA|TRBV2|NA
CASSLMEGGNQPQHF
TGTGCCAGCAGCCTGATGGAAGGGGGCAATCAGCCCCAGCATTTT
>TRBJ2-6|NA|TRBV6-8|few
CASSYPQGRRPYSGANVLTF
TGTGCCAGCAGTTACCCGCAGGGGCGTCGTCCTTATTCTGGGGCCAACGTCCTGACTTTC
>TRBJ2-7|NA|TRBV29-1|NA
CSVQGGEQYF
TGCAGCGTTCAGGGTGGTGAGCAGTACTTC
>TRBJ2-1|NA|TRBV7-6|few
CASSPNRRNEQFF
TGTGCCAGCAGCCCGAACAGACGGAATGAGCAGTTCTTC
>TRBJ2-7|TRBD2|TRBV5-5|few
CASSLGAGGPRFAEQYF
TGTGCCAGCAGCTTGGGGGCGGGGGGGCCCCGGTTCGCCGAGCAGTACTTC
>TRBJ1-1|NA|TRBV6-1|once
CASSEDEEGDTKAFF
TGTGCCAGCAGTGAAGATGAGGAAGGGGACACTAAAGCTTTCTTT
>TRBJ1-1|NA|TRBV19|NA
CASSLTGSNTEAFF
TGTGCCAGTAGTCTTACCGGGTCGAACACTGAAGCTTTCTTT
>TRBJ2-1|TRBD2|TRBV7-2|NA
CASSLGGGYNEQFF
TGTGCCAGCAGCCTCGGGGGGGGCTACAATGAGCAGTTCTTC
>TRBJ2-4|NA|TRBV29-1|NA
CSATRGEDGIQYF
TGCAGCGCGACCAGAGGGGAGGATGGCATTCAGTACTTC
>TRBJ1-3|TRBD1|TRBV4-1|NA
CASSQIPLTGAGNTIYF
TGCGCCAGCAGCCAAATCCCCTTGACAGGGGCTGGAAACACCATATATTTT
>TRBJ2-4|TRBD1|TRBV5-4|NA
CASSLRDRGTPTKNIQYF
TGTGCCAGCAGCTTGAGGGACAGGGGGACGCCTACCAAAAACATTCAGTACTTC
>TRBJ2-4|NA|TRBV2|NA
CASSVSLAKNIQYF
TGTGCCAGCAGTGTCTCTCTAGCCAAAAACATTCAGTACTTC
>TRBJ1-2|TRBD1|TRBV29-1|NA
CSAVDREHYGYTF
TGCAGCGCAGTCGACAGGGAGCACTATGGCTACACCTTC
>TRBJ2-6|NA|TRBV5-6|NA
CASSLDSNSGANVLTF
TGTGCCAGCAGCTTGGACAGTAACTCTGGGGCCAACGTCCTGACTTTC
>TRBJ2-7|NA|TRBV7-9|NA
CASSDPRGGEQYF
TGTGCCAGCAGCGACCCCAGGGGCGGCGAGCAGTACTTC
>TRBJ1-5|NA|TRBV5-6|NA
CASSLEAGLDQPQHF
TGTGCCAGCAGCTTGGAGGCAGGTCTCGATCAGCCCCAGCATTTT
>TRBJ2-2|TRBD2|TRBV19|NA
CASSIRPSGGANTGELFF
TGTGCCAGTAGTATTCGCCCTAGCGGGGGGGCTAATACCGGGGAGCTGTTTTTT
>TRBJ2-1|NA|TRBV9|NA
CASSAFPKRINEQFF
TGTGCCAGCAGCGCCTTCCCCAAGAGAATCAATGAGCAGTTCTTC
>TRBJ2-5|NA|TRBV10-3|NA
CAISVGALTGTQETQYF
TGTGCCATCAGTGTAGGGGCCTTGACAGGGACTCAAGAGACCCAGTACTTC
>TRBJ1-1|NA|TRBV5-6|NA
CASSLGVQGNTEAFF
TGTGCCAGCAGCTTGGGGGTACAGGGTAACACTGAAGCTTTCTTT
>TRBJ2-7|NA|TRBV5-1|NA
CASSNDRPIYEQYF
TGCGCCAGCAGCAACGACAGGCCTATCTACGAGCAGTACTTC
>TRBJ1-1|NA|TRBV2|once
CAGSLEANTEAFF
TGTGCCGGTTCATTGGAGGCGAACACTGAAGCTTTCTTT
>TRBJ2-3|NA|TRBV9|NA
CASSVEQSTDTQYF
TGTGCCAGCAGCGTAGAACAGAGCACAGATACGCAGTATTTT
>TRBJ1-1|NA|TRBV10-2|NA
CASRTGEMNTEAFF
TGCGCCAGCAGGACAGGAGAGATGAACACTGAAGCTTTCTTT
>TRBJ1-1|TRBD1|TRBV7-9|few
CASSSSGQGVEAFF
TGTGCCAGCAGCTCCTCGGGACAGGGGGTCGAAGCTTTCTTT
>TRBJ1-4|TRBD1|TRBV6-1|once
CASSEARSRGITTNEKLFF
TGTGCCAGCAGTGAAGCGCGGAGCAGGGGGATAACAACTAATGAAAAACTGTTTTTT
>TRBJ2-7|NA|TRBV27|NA
CASSLFPAQRPYEQYF
TGTGCCAGCAGTTTATTCCCAGCGCAGAGACCCTACGAGCAGTACTTC
>TRBJ2-1|NA|TRBV27|NA
CASRPTGFRYNEQFF
TGTGCCAGCAGACCTACAGGGTTTAGGTACAATGAGCAGTTCTTC
>TRBJ1-3|NA|TRBV6-5|NA
CASRSTDGNTIYF
TGTGCCAGCAGATCTACAGATGGTAACACCATATATTTT